This T cell receptor beta chain was captured by sequencing in a study of T-cell memory formation after mild COVID-19. General observations from the study: Clones contracting across day 15 to 85 had a balanced CD4/CD8 profile; later expanding clones leaned CD4+. Among clones peaking at day 37 in the second wave, SARS-CoV-2 specificity remained unconfirmed.

The CDR3 is 16 amino acids. Germline CDR1 reads SGDLS; CDR2 reads YYNGEE. A remark on this clonotype: Its target is not known. Sequence at one end of the junction differs from germline and may be a read error.

TCRdb reprocessed the 5' RACE reads with MiXCR, giving one entry per CDR3 protein. The sample lists 190,000 or so distinct CDR3 sequences; around 30% were seen once. Material for sequencing was PBMCs or a T cell subset sorted from them (not recorded which). The source is an adult woman who had mild COVID-19 (a few samples of this study predate the infection). Cell type and time point are not known. This chain uses TRBV9 with TRBJ2-7, with 9 bases aligning to TRBD2. The CDR3 region is CDSSPGGSGGLYEQYF. The CDR3 DNA follows: TGTGACAGCAGCCCGGGAGGTAGCGGGGGCCTTTACGAGCAGTACTTC. Complete variable domain (other parts from reference TRBV9 and TRBJ2-7): DSGVTQTPKHLITATGQRVTLRCSPRSGDLSVYWYQQSLDQGLQFLIQYYNGEERAKGNILERFSAQQFPDLHSELNLSSLELGDSALYFCDSSPGGSGGLYEQYFGPGTRLTVT.